The clone carrying this TCR beta chain has just a few counts. Its cognate antigen is unknown. The data are from a study of identical twins. Overall study findings and caveats: Out-of-frame alpha sequences shared between twins exhibited an excess of low generation probability. Within cord blood, abundant beta clonotypes carried fewer insertions, but memory repertoires showed no such trend.

CDR3 length: 14 amino acids. Trimming cost V 0 bases and J 4 bases, with 9 bases left between them. Germline CDR1 WNHNN, CDR2 SYGVQD (reference sequence). A universal primer site came from template switching; cDNA carried unique molecular identifiers. One entry per CDR3 protein, called by TCRdb with MiXCR from the 5' RACE reads. This table holds hundreds of thousands of distinct CDR3 sequences, approximately 13% found once. These data also formed part of another study, on yellow fever vaccine responses in identical twins.

The sequence derives from a woman between 18 and 29 years old in good health. The sample taken for sequencing was PBMCs. The V and J genes are TRBV10-1 and TRBJ1-1; tentatively, D is TRBD1 (5 bases). The CDR3 DNA reads TGCGCCAGCAGTGAGTCTGGACAAGTCACTGAAGCTTTCTTT. This sequence encodes CASSESGQVTEAFF.